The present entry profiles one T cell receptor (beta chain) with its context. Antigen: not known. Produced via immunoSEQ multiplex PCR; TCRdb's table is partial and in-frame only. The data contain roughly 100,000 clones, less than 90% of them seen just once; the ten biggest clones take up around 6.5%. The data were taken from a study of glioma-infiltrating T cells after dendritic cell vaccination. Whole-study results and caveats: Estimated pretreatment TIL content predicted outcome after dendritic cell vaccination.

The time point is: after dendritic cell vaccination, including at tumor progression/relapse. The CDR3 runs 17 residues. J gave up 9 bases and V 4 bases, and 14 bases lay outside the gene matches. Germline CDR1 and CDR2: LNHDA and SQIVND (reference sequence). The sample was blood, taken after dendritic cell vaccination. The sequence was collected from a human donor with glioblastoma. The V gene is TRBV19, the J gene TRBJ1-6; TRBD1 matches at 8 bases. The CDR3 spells CASSKSGQEIRSSPLHF. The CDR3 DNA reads TGTGCCAGTAGTAAATCGGGACAGGAAATACGTAGTTCACCCCTCCACTTT.